A single sample gave rise to the 21 T cell receptor beta chains below, sequenced in a study of control samples from healthy donors and cancer patients. Using immunoSEQ multiplex PCR, the repertoire was profiled, and TCRdb retains in-frame clones only, with some absent. The repertoire has over 200,000 clones, roughly 82% of them found once; the top ten carry roughly 14%. Sequenced sample: PBMCs. These receptors were collected from a woman aged 60 to 75 with lung cancer.

The CDR3 is CASRPRTGVTLHF. In DNA form, the CDR3 reads TGTGCCAGCAGACCCCGGACAGGGGTAACCCTCCACTTT. The chain employs TRBV2 and TRBJ1-6, with 9 bases that match TRBD1. With 6 bases clipped from V and 14 bases from J, the junction kept 8 bases outside the gene matches. The CDR3 contains 13 residues. The germline gives CDR1 SNHLY, CDR2 FYNNEI.

V usage is TRBV28 and J usage is TRBJ1-2; D is uncertain. The CDR3 has 12 amino acids. From germline, CDR1 is MDHEN and CDR2 SYDVKM. V lost 2 bases and J 4 bases, leaving 5 bases between the germline ends. CDR3 region: CASSLQFYGYTF. The CDR3 DNA sequence: TGTGCCAGCAGTTTACAGTTCTATGGCTACACCTTC.

This clone was recorded a few times. DNA of the CDR3: TGTGCCAGCAGCCAACGTGACGAGCAGTTCTTC. Translated: CASSQRDEQFF. The chain is built from TRBV3-1 (or the pseudogene TRBV3-2) and TRBJ2-1, with D unclear. This CDR3 is 11 amino acids long. The ends were cut back, 2 bases at V and 10 bases at J, with 6 bases in the middle. CDR1 is LGHDT, CDR2 YNNKEL, per germline (reference sequence).

As concerns this clone: This CDR3 is also generated by other DNA sequences in the sample. The rearrangement joins TRBV28 to TRBJ1-1; D unclear. CDR3 size: 13 residues. Germline CDR1 and CDR2: MDHEN and SYDVKM. The V end lost 2 bases, the J end lost 0 bases, and 4 bases lay between the germline ends. The CDR3 nucleotides read TGTGCCAGCAGTTTACCCCTGAACACTGAAGCTTTCTTT. This sequence encodes CASSLPLNTEAFF.

The V and J genes are TRBV27 and TRBJ1-1; D is possibly TRBD1 (6 bases). Germline loops: CDR1 MNHEY, CDR2 SMNVEV (reference sequence). The CDR3 extends over 16 amino acids. Trimming removed 5 bases at V and 3 bases at J, with 19 bases between. The CDR3 spells CASSPLGQPRDTEAFF. The CDR3 nucleotides are TGTGCCAGCAGTCCCCTAGGACAGCCGAGGGACACTGAAGCTTTCTTT.

The count of this clone is one. The rearrangement links TRBV6-6 to TRBJ2-1; 11 positions match TRBD2. The CDR3 loop spans 17 amino acids. Germline V gene sequence: CDR1 MNHNY, CDR2 SVGAGI (reference sequence). V lost 5 bases to trimming and J lost 5 bases; unmatched junction nucleotides: 11. This CDR3 is CASSLATGLAGHNEQFF. The CDR3 DNA reads as TGTGCCAGCAGTCTAGCGACTGGACTAGCGGGCCACAATGAGCAGTTCTTC.

The chain uses TRBV19 and TRBJ1-1; 8 positions match TRBD1. Germline V gives CDR1 LNHDA, CDR2 SQIVND (reference sequence). The J segment lost 0 bases and the V segment lost 1 base, leaving 4 bases of the junction unmatched. This CDR3 region has 16 residues. CDR3 bases: TGTGCCAGTAGTATAGCGGGACAGGCCATGAACACTGAAGCTTTCTTT. Protein sequence: CASSIAGQAMNTEAFF.

The chain links TRBV11-1 to TRBJ1-1; D may be TRBD1 (5 bases). Germline assignment: CDR1 SGHAT and CDR2 FQDESV (reference sequence). The V end was cut by 2 bases, the J end by 11 bases, with 15 bases between. The CDR3 has 13 residues. The CDR3 DNA reads as TGTGCCAGCAGCTTATTCGCCGGGACGGTGGCTTTCTTT. Translated, it gives CASSLFAGTVAFF. The complete variable domain, with remaining parts taken from reference TRBV11-1 and TRBJ1-1, reads EAEVAQSPRYKITEKSQAVAFWCDPISGHATLYWYRQILGQGPELLVQFQDESVVDDSQLPKDRFSAERLKGVDSTLKIQPAELGDSAMYLCASSLFAGTVAFFGQGTRLTVV.

The chain links TRBV5-5 to TRBJ2-3; D may match TRBD1 or TRBD2 (6 bases each). Germline V CDR1 and CDR2: SGHKS, YYEKEE (reference sequence). Deletions cut 3 bases from V and 2 bases from J, with 13 bases between. The CDR3 is 15 amino acids. This CDR3 reads CASSSLGGHTDTQYF. For the CDR3, the DNA is TGTGCCAGCAGCTCCCTCGGGGGCCACACAGATACGCAGTATTTT.

V and J are TRBV10-3 and TRBJ1-1; D might be TRBD1 (6 bases). The V gene lost 6 bases and the J gene lost 5 bases, with 16 bases spanning the gap. Germline V CDR1 and CDR2: ENHRY, SYGVKD. The CDR3 has 14 amino acids. The CDR3: CAIRGEQGRTEAFF. CDR3 in DNA: TGTGCCATCAGGGGGGAACAGGGAAGGACTGAAGCTTTCTTT.

This rearrangement joins TRBV5-1 to TRBJ1-1, with D unresolved. CDR1 and CDR2 from the germline V gene are SGHRS and YFSETQ. Trimming pared 1 base from V and 0 bases from J, leaving 7 bases between. The CDR3 has 14 amino acids. The CDR3 DNA reads as TGCGCCAGCAGCTTGTGGGGATTGAACACTGAAGCTTTCTTT. This translates into CASSLWGLNTEAFF.

The rearrangement links TRBV9 to TRBJ2-7; D gene unclear. Deletions cut 0 bases from V and 3 bases from J, with 16 bases between. This CDR3 is built from 16 residues. Germline V lookup: CDR1 SGDLS, CDR2 YYNGEE. This CDR3 is CASSVGTSPLIYEQYF. In nucleotides, the CDR3 is TGTGCCAGCAGCGTAGGTACCTCACCCCTAATCTACGAGCAGTACTTC.

This clone was seen a few times. The V and J genes are TRBV24-1 and TRBJ2-7, with 8 bases matching TRBD2. The CDR3 is 16 residues long. Germline lookup yields CDR1 KGHDR and CDR2 SFDVKD. V shed 12 bases and J 2 bases; nucleotides not matched to a gene: 17. The CDR3 DNA is TGTGCCGCCCCCCGCGGGAGGCAGGGGACCACCTACGAGCAGTACTTC. It encodes CAAPRGRQGTTYEQYF.

Only one count was recorded for this clone. The chain uses TRBV6-2 or TRBV6-3 and TRBJ1-1, with 7 bases lining up with TRBD1. Trimming cost V 5 bases and J 8 bases; bases outside gene matches: 2. This CDR3 is 11 amino acids long. Per the germline V gene, CDR1 is MNHEY and CDR2 is SVGEGT. The CDR3 DNA reads TGTGCCAGCAGTCTGGGACAGGAAGCTTTCTTT. Protein sequence: CASSLGQEAFF.

This clone was observed a handful of times. The CDR3 coding sequence is TGTGCCAGCAGCCAAAGGAGGGACCCTAGTGAAAAACTGTTTTTT. Translating it yields CASSQRRDPSEKLFF. The chain employs TRBV6-5 and TRBJ1-4; TRBD1 might be the D (5 bases). Looked up from germline, CDR1 is MNHEY and CDR2 is SVGAGI. Trimming pared 6 bases from V and 7 bases from J, leaving 18 bases between. CDR3 length equals 15 residues.

The CDR3: CSVGDGGLGGEQYF. For the CDR3, the DNA is TGCAGCGTTGGGGACGGCGGCCTGGGCGGCGAGCAGTACTTC. The chain uses TRBV29-1 and TRBJ2-7, with D perhaps being TRBD1 or TRBD2 (5 bases each). Germline CDR1 is SQVTM and CDR2 is ANQGSEA. V was cut by 4 bases and J by 6 bases, with 19 bases left in between. The CDR3 spans 14 residues.

The rearrangement links TRBV18 to TRBJ1-6; 7 nucleotides align to TRBD1. Germline CDR1 and CDR2: KGHSH and LQKENI. The V and J ends lost 8 bases and 7 bases, in that order; junction bases with no gene match: 8. The CDR3 runs to 14 residues. The CDR3 nucleotides read TGTGCCAGCCAGACAGGGTCGGGCAATTCACCCCTCCACTTT. Its translation is CASQTGSGNSPLHF.

The chain carries TRBV5-1 and TRBJ1-3; a possible D gene is TRBD1 (5 bases). CDR3 length: 16 residues. V lost 1 base and J 0 bases, leaving 11 bases between the germline ends. Germline-derived CDR1 and CDR2 are SGHRS and YFSETQ. In DNA, the CDR3 is TGCGCCAGCAGCTTGACTAGAGGGGACTCTGGAAACACCATATATTTT. Encoded protein: CASSLTRGDSGNTIYF. The full variable domain, rest sourced from reference TRBV5-1 and TRBJ1-3, is KAGVTQTPRYLIKTRGQQVTLSCSPISGHRSVSWYQQTPGQGLQFLFEYFSETQRNKGNFPGRFSGRQFSNSRSEMNVSTLELGDSALYLCASSLTRGDSGNTIYFGEGSWLTVV.

This chain joins TRBV5-5 and TRBJ1-1; D gene uncertain. V lost 3 bases to trimming and J lost 0 bases, with 15 bases between them. The V gene's germline CDR1 is SGHKS and CDR2 YYEKEE (reference sequence). CDR3 length equals 16 residues. In DNA, the CDR3 is TGTGCCAGCAGCTCCCTCGGTGGCCCTATGAACACTGAAGCTTTCTTT. The encoded protein is CASSSLGGPMNTEAFF.

The gene calls are TRBV19 and TRBJ2-2; 11 nucleotides align to TRBD2. The trim removed 10 bases at V and 3 bases at J, leaving 7 bases unmatched. Germline V gene sequence: CDR1 LNHDA, CDR2 SQIVND (reference sequence). The CDR3 spans 15 residues. The CDR3: CATKLAGGHTGELFF. The CDR3, as DNA: TGTGCCACCAAGCTAGCGGGAGGTCACACCGGGGAGCTGTTTTTT.

V and J are TRBV5-5 and TRBJ2-7; D gene unclear. The CDR3 covers 13 residues. Trimming removed 2 bases from V and 3 bases from J, with 9 bases in between. The germline gives CDR1 SGHKS, CDR2 YYEKEE (reference sequence). The CDR3 sequence is CASSFSRDYEQYF. The DNA for the CDR3 is TGTGCCAGCAGCTTCAGTAGGGACTACGAGCAGTACTTC.